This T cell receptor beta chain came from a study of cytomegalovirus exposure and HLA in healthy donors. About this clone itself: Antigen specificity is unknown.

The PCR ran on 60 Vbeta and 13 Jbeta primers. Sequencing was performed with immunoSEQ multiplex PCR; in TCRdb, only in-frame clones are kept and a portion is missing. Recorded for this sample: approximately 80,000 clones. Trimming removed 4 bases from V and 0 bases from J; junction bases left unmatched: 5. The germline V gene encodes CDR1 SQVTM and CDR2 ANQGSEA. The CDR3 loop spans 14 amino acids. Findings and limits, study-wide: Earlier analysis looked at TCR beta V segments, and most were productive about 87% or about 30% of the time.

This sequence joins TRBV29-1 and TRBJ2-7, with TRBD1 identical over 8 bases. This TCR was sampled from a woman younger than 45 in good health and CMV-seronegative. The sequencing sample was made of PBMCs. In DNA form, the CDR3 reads TGCAGCGTTGTCTTAACAGGGGGCTCCTACGAGCAGTACTTC. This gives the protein CSVVLTGGSYEQYF.